Listed here is a single TCR beta chain. This clonotype occurred many times. Its antigen specificity is not known. There are no base qualities to consult, and no much larger clone falls within one base. According to the germline V gene, CDR1 reads MRHNA and CDR2 reads SNTAGT. The CDR3 covers 15 residues, taking in both the cysteine and the phenylalanine. CDR3 DNA is the only sequence kept; it has 45 bases, read in frame from the first base. At the junction V is shortened by 2 bases and J by 0 bases, with 8 bases in between. The data were obtained in a study of glioma-infiltrating T cells (dated by TCRdb to 2016 to 2017). For the study in its entirety: Glioma tissue, non-neoplastic brain tissue and matched peripheral blood mononuclear cells were used as sources from which TCR alpha- and beta-chain repertoires were sequenced. Three low-grade glioma patients, seven to nine primary glioblastoma patients, and three non-glioma patients who contributed non-neoplastic brain tissue made up the paired cohort. To gauge divergence between tissue and blood T-cell populations, every tissue-infiltrating repertoire was compared against the peripheral blood repertoire from the same patient.

TCR alpha and beta CDR3 regions were amplified with the iRepertoire nested amplicon-rescue multiplex PCR (arm-PCR) platform from RNA. One-step reverse transcription and amplification used about 85-450 ng of tissue mRNA or PBMC total RNA as input. Following bead purification, Illumina adapters were added by a secondary multiplex PCR, and libraries between 200 and 400 bp were gel-purified. The libraries contained internal 6-nucleotide barcodes that were used for demultiplexing. The libraries were sequenced on an Illumina MiSeq using 2x220 or 2x250 nucleotide paired-end reads. In the paper's pipeline: FLASH 1.2.11 was used to merge paired reads, and BWA-MEM then aligned the reads to the GRCh37 human genome before TRA and TRB reads were extracted. For V and J assignment, an IMGT-derived reference of cassette sequences and CDR3 motifs that included pseudogenes was used. Reads were translated in three frames, and productive CDR3s were defined as those with a C...FGXG motif and no stop codons. Unique combinations of V-J cassette pair and CDR3 amino acid sequence were defined as clonotypes. Reads were filtered by Hamming distance, thresholded by each sample's sequence error rate in mapped regions. TCRdb passed the public sequencing reads through fastp at Q25 and MiXCR, retaining productive beta sequences. Rows are unified per CDR3 protein, each entry keeping the most common DNA and genes. V and J calls and clone size were set by TCRdb, not the authors. This sample comprises 110,000 or so distinct CDR3 sequences, less than 30% of them detected only once. Clones ranked in the top ten supply approximately 35% of the sample.

Summary of the overall study and its limitations: VJ-independent divergence between tissue and blood was lower than expected in non-neoplastic patients but higher than expected in all gliomas, particularly low-grade gliomas. Group comparisons were based on small numbers of patients: three non-neoplastic, three low-grade glioma and 7 to 9 glioblastoma patients. Only a very small number of CDR3 sequences turned up in both tissue and blood, a result put down to high CDR3 diversity combined with limited sampling.

Recombination connected TRBV6-4 to TRBJ2-1; the best D guess is TRBD2, with 6 bases matching. The specimen was glioma tissue, nonneoplastic brain tissue, or PBMCs (not recorded which). This receptor was identified in a human donor with low-grade glioma or glioblastoma, undergoing nonglioma brain surgery, or in good health (not recorded which). The sequence in DNA is TGTGCCAGCAGTGACCGGGGGAGCTCCTACAATGAGCAGTTCTTC. Its protein is CASSDRGSSYNEQFF.